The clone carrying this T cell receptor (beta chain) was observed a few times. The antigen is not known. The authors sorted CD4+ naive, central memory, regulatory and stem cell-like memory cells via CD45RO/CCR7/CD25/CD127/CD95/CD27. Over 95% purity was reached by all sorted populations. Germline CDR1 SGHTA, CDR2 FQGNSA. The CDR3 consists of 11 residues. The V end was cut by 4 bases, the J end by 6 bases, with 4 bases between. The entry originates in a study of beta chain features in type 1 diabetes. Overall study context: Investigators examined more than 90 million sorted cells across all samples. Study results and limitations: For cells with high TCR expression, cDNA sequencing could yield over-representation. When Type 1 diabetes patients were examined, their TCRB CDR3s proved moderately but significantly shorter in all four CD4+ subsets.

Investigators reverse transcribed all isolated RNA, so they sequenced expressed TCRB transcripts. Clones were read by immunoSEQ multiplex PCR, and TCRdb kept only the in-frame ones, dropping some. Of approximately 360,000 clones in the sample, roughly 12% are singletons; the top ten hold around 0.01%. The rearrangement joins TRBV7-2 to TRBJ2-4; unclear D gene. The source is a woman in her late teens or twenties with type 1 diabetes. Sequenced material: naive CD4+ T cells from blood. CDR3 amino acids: CASSSLNIQYF. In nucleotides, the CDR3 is TGTGCCAGCAGCTCTTTAAACATTCAGTACTTC.